Reported below is one T cell receptor (beta chain). The antigen is not known. The source of the sample is a study of long-term antiretroviral therapy in people with HIV. Study results and limitations: Patients on ART gained diversity, which nonetheless stayed below transplant donor controls.

Version v3.0 of the immunoSEQ assay was performed at survey level. The protocol was immunoSEQ multiplex PCR, while the TCRdb copy is restricted to in-frame clones and leaves out a portion. The sample holds more than 20,000 clones, more than 70% seen once. Per the germline V gene, CDR1 is ENHRY and CDR2 is SYGVKD. The CDR3 loop spans 14 amino acids. The V end lost 5 bases, the J end lost 4 bases, and 14 bases lay between the germline ends. This chain joins TRBV10-3 and TRBJ1-1; no definite D call. The receptor was isolated from a woman aged 40 to 49 with HIV. Sequencing used unsorted PBMCs, obtained around 1.7 years before starting antiretroviral therapy. CDR3 sequence (DNA): TGTGCCATCAGTCCACAAATTGGAGTCACTGAAGCTTTCTTT. Its protein is CAISPQIGVTEAFF.